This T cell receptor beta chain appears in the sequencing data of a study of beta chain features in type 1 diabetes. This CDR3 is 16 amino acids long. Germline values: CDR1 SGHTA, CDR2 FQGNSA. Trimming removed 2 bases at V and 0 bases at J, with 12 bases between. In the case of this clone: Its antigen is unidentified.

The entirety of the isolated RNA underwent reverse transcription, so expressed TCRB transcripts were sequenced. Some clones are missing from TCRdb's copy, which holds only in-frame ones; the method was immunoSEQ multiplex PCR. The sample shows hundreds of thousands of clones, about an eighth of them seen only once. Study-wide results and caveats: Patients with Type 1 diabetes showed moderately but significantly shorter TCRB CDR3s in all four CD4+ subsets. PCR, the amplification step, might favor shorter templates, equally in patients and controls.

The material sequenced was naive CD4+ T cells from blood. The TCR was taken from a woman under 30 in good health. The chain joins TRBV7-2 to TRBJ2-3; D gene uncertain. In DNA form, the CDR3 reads TGTGCCAGCAGCTTAATGCCCCCGACTAGCACAGATACGCAGTATTTT. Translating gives CASSLMPPTSTDTQYF.